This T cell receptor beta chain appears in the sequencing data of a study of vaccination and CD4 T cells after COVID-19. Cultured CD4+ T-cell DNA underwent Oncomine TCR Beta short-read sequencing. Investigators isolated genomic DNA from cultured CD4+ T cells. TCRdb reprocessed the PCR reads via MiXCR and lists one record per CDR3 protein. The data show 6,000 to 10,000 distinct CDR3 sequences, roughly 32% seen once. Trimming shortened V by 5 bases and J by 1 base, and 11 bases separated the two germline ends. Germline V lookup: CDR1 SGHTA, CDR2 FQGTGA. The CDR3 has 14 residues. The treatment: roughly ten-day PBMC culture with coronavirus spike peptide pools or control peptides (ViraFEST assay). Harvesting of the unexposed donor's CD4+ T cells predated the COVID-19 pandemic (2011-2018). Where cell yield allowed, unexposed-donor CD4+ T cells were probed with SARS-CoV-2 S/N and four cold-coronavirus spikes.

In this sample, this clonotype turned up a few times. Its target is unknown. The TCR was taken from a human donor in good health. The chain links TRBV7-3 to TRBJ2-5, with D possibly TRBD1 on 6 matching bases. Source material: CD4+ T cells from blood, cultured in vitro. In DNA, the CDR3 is TGTGCCAGCAGCCCTACAGGGCTCCAAGAGACCCAGTACTTC. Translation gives CASSPTGLQETQYF.